This TCR beta chain was found in a study of shared clonotypes between healthy human individuals. When replicate PCRs were run on unsorted PBMC, they used approximately 300 ng DNA, approximately 31,000 T cell genomes. Original processing notes: Junction-only immunoSEQ sequences carried no quality scores, so filtering differed. Generated by immunoSEQ multiplex PCR, the TCRdb table keeps only in-frame clones and is missing some. V and J calls and clone size are given by that table; D and trimming were obtained from the DNA. The table has about 450,000 clones, less than 80% seen once. All participating donors were Caucasian adults from Nashville, Tennessee. About this clone itself: Its target is unknown. The same CDR3 can be traced to other DNA sequences in this sample.

Study-wide findings and caveats: Donor scarcity curtailed the genetic and exposure-history diversity represented herein.

CDR1 SEHNR and CDR2 FQNEAQ come from the germline V gene (reference sequence). V lost 1 base and J 5 bases, leaving 5 bases between the germline ends. CDR3 length: 12 amino acids. The V call is TRBV7-9, the J call TRBJ2-5; D gene uncertain. Material: PBMCs. The sequence was collected from a woman aged 40 to 50 in good health. Some clones in this sample may be carry-over from other donors' samples. CDR3 sequence reads: CASSLVRETQYF. Written as DNA, the CDR3 is TGTGCCAGCAGCTTAGTTAGGGAGACCCAGTACTTC.